The entry that follows covers one TCR beta chain sequence. Antigen unknown. The PBMCs were taken from 10 ml of fresh peripheral blood. V dropped 1 base and J dropped 6 bases, with 10 bases sitting between them. This CDR3 region has 13 residues. CDR1 and CDR2 (germline): LNHDA, SQIVND (reference sequence). This sample is drawn from a study of T cells in Graves' hyperthyroidism and ophthalmopathy. Overall study findings and caveats: Classification by a 13 V-J model distinguished ophthalmopathy from stable hyperthyroidism. Ophthalmopathy was model-predicted a median roughly six months pre-onset.

Amplification yielded TCR beta CDR3 regions, with RNA transcripts as the source. The HTBI primer set drove a first-round RT-PCR of the TCR CDR3. Via MiXCR, TCRdb re-called the multiplex PCR reads, giving one row per CDR3 protein. This table holds about half a million distinct CDR3 sequences, around a quarter found once. This TCR derives from a woman aged 30 to 39 with Graves' ophthalmopathy. The chain combines TRBV19 with TRBJ2-7; D is unclear. The source material was blood. For the CDR3, the DNA is TGTGCCAGTAGTATAGTTCATGGCGGCGAGCAGTACTTC. Its protein is CASSIVHGGEQYF.